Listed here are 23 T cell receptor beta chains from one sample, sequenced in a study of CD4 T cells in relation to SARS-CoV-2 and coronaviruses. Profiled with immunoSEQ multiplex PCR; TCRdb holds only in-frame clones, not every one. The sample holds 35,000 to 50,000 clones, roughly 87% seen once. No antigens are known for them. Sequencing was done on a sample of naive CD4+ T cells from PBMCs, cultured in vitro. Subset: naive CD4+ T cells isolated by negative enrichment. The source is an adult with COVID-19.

CDR3: CSVGWLDTQYF. The CDR3 nucleotides read TGCAGCGTTGGGTGGCTGGATACGCAGTATTTT. The gene calls are TRBV29-1 and TRBJ2-3; D gene ambiguous. The V end was cut by 4 bases, the J end by 6 bases, with 8 bases between. Per the germline V gene, CDR1 is SQVTM and CDR2 is ANQGSEA. The CDR3 is 11 amino acids.

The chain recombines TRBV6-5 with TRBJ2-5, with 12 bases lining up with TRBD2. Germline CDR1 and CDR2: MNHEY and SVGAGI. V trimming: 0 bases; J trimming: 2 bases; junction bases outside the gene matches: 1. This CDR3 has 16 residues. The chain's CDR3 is CASSYSGTSGQETQYF. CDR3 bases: TGTGCCAGCAGTTACTCCGGGACTAGCGGGCAAGAGACCCAGTACTTC.

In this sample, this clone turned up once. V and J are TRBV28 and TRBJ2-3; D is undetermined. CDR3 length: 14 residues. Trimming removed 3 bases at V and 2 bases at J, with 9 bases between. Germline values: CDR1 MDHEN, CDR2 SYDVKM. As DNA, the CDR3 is TGTGCCAGCAGTTTGTCCAGGAACACAGATACGCAGTATTTT. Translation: CASSLSRNTDTQYF.

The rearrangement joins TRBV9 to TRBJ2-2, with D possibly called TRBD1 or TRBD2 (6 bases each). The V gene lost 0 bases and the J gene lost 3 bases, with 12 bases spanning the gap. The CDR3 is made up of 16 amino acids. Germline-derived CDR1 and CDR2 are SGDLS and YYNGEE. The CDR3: CASSVVGGGHTGELFF. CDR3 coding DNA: TGTGCCAGCAGCGTAGTCGGAGGGGGTCACACCGGGGAGCTGTTTTTT.

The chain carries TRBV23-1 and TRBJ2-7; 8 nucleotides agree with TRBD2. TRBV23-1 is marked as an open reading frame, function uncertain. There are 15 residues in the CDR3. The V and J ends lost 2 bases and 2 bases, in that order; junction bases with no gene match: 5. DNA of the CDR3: TGCGCCAGCAGTCAAGGTAGCGGGGCCCCCTACGAGCAGTACTTC. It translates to CASSQGSGAPYEQYF.

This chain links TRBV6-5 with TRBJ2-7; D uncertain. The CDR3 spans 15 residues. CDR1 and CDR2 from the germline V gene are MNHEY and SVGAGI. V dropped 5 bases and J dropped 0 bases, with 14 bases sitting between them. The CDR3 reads CASSPTDWSSYEQYF. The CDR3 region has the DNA TGTGCCAGCAGTCCAACGGATTGGAGCTCCTACGAGCAGTACTTC.

DNA of the CDR3: TGCGCCAGCAGCACGGGACTTACAGGCACAGATACGCAGTATTTT. Protein: CASSTGLTGTDTQYF. The chain uses TRBV5-1 and TRBJ2-3; D is possibly TRBD2 (6 bases). The CDR3 runs 15 residues. CDR1 SGHRS and CDR2 YFSETQ come from the germline V gene. V was clipped by 4 bases and J by 1 base, with 13 bases between them. Full variable domain (missing parts from reference TRBV5-1 and TRBJ2-3): KAGVTQTPRYLIKTRGQQVTLSCSPISGHRSVSWYQQTPGQGLQFLFEYFSETQRNKGNFPGRFSGRQFSNSRSEMNVSTLELGDSALYLCASSTGLTGTDTQYFGPGTRLTVL.

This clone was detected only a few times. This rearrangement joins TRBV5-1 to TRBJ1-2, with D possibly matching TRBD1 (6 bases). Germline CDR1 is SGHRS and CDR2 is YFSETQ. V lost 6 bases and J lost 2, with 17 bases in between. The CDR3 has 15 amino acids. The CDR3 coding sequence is TGCGCCAGCAAATCCCTCGGCAGGGGAAACTATGGCTACACCTTC. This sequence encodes CASKSLGRGNYGYTF.

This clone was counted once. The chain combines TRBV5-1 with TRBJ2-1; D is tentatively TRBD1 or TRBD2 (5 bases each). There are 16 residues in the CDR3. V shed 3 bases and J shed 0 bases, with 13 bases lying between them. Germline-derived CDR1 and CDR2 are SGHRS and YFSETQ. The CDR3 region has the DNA TGCGCCAGCAGCTGGGACCCGGGATCCTCCTACAATGAGCAGTTCTTC. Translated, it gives CASSWDPGSSYNEQFF. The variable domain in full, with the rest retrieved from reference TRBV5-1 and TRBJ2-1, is KAGVTQTPRYLIKTRGQQVTLSCSPISGHRSVSWYQQTPGQGLQFLFEYFSETQRNKGNFPGRFSGRQFSNSRSEMNVSTLELGDSALYLCASSWDPGSSYNEQFFGPGTRLTVL.

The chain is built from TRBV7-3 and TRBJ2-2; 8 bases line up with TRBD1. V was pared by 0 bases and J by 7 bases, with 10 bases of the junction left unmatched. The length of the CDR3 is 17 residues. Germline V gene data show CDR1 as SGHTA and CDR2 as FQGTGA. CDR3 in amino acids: CASSLTTGTGSFGELFF. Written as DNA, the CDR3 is TGTGCCAGCAGCTTAACCACCGGGACAGGTTCCTTCGGGGAGCTGTTTTTT.

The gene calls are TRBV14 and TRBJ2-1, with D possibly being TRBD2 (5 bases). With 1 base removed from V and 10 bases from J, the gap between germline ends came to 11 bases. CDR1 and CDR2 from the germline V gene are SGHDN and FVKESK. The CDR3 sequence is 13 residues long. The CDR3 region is CASSQGRGSEQFF. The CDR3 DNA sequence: TGTGCCAGCAGCCAAGGTCGGGGTTCCGAGCAGTTCTTC.

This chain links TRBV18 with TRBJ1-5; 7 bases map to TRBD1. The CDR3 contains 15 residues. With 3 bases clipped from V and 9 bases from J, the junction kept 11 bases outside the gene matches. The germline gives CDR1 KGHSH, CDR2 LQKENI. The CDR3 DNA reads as TGTGCCAGCTCACCTACTGACAGGGAGGGTCGGCCCCAGCATTTT. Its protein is CASSPTDREGRPQHF.

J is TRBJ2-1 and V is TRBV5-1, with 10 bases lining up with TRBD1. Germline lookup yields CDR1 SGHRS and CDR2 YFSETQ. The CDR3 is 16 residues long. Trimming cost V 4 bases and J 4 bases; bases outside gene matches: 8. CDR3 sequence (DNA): TGCGCCAGCAGCGTGAGCCGGGACAGGGGATACAATGAGCAGTTCTTC. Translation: CASSVSRDRGYNEQFF.

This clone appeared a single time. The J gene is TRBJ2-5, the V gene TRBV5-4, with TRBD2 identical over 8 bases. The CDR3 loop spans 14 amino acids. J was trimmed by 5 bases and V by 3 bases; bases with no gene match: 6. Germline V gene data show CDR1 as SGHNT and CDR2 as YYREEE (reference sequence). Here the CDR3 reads CASSSSSGSETQYF. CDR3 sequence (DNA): TGTGCCAGCAGCTCATCCAGCGGGAGTGAGACCCAGTACTTC.

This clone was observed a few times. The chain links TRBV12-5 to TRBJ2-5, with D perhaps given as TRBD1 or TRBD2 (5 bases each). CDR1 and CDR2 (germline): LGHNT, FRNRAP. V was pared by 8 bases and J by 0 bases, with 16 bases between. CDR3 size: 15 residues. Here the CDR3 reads CASCPEGPYQETQYF. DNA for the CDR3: TGTGCTAGTTGTCCAGAGGGACCGTACCAAGAGACCCAGTACTTC.

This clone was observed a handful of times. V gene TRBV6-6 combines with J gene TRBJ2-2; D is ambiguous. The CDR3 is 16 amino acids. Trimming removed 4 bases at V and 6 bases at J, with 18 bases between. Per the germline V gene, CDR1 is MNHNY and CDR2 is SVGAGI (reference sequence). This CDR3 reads CASSSTGPPSPGELFF. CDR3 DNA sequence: TGTGCCAGCAGTTCAACGGGCCCACCGTCCCCCGGGGAGCTGTTTTTT.

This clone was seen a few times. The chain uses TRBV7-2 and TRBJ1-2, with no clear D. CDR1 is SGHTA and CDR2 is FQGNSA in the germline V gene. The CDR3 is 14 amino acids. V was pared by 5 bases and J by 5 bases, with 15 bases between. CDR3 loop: CASSPRLRMYGYTF. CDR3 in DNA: TGTGCCAGCAGCCCCCGACTTCGGATGTATGGCTACACCTTC.

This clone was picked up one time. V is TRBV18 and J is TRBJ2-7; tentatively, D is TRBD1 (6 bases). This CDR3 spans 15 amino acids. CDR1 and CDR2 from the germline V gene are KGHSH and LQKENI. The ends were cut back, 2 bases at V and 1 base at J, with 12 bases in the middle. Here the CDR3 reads CASSPITGQSYEQYF. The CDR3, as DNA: TGTGCCAGCTCACCAATAACAGGGCAGTCCTACGAGCAGTACTTC.

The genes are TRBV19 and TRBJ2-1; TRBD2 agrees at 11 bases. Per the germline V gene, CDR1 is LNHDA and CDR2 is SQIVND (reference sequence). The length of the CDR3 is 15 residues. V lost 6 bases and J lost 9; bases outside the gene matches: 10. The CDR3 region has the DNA TGTGCCAGTAGACAACTAGCGGGGGACATTAGTGAGCAGTTCTTC. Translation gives CASRQLAGDISEQFF.

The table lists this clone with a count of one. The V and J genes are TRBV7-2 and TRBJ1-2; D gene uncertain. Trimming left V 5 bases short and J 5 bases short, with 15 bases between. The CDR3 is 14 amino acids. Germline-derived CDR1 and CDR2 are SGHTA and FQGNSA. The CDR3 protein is CASSASKRGYGYTF. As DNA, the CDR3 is TGTGCCAGCAGCGCCTCCAAGCGGGGATATGGCTACACCTTC.

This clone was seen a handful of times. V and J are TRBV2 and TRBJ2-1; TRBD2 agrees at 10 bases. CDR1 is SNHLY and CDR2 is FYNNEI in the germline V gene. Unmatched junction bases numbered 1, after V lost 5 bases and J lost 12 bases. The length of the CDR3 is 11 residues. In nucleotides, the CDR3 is TGTGCCAGCAGTAGGACTAGCGGGCAGTTCTTC. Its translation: CASSRTSGQFF. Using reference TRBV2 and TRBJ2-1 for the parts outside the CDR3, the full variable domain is EPEVTQTPSHQVTQMGQEVILRCVPISNHLYFYWYRQILGQKVEFLVSFYNNEISEKSEIFDDQFSVERPDGSNFTLKIRSTKLEDSAMYFCASSRTSGQFFGPGTRLTVL.

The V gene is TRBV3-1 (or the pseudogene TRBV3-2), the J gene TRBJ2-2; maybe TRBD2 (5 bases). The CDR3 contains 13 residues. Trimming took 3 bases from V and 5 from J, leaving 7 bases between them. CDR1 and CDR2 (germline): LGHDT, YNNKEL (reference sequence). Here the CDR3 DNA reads TGTGCCAGCAGCCAGCTAGCTACCGGGGAGCTGTTTTTT. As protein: CASSQLATGELFF.

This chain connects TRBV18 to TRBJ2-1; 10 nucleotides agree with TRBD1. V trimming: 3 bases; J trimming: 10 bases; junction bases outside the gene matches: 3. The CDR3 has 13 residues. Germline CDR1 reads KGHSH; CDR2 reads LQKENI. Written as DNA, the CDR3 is TGTGCCAGCTCACCTGGGACAGGGGACGAGCAGTTCTTC. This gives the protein CASSPGTGDEQFF.